The source of this TCR beta chain is a study of stem cell transplantation in POMP-related autoinflammatory disease. Whole-study context: Through one year post-transplant, neutrophils and platelets were 100% of graft donor origin. Findings and caveats of the study: Patients with PRAID showed a restricted number of unique TRB V-J gene pairings. In patients with PRAID, every analyzed T-cell subset tended to show lower diversity and higher clonality.

PRAID featured prominent immunodeficiency. A remark on this clone: The target antigen is unknown.

Clones were read by immunoSEQ multiplex PCR, and TCRdb kept only the in-frame ones, dropping some. Among tens of thousands of clones listed, approximately 91% were seen once. The V end was cut by 2 bases, the J end by 9 bases, with 16 bases between. This CDR3 contains 14 residues. Per the germline V gene, CDR1 is MDHEN and CDR2 is SYDVKM. The V gene is TRBV28, the J gene TRBJ2-5; possibly TRBD2 for D (5 bases). This TCR was sampled from a human patient with POMP-related autoinflammation and immune dysregulation (PRAID). T cells may partly derive from the graft donor. Sequences were derived from CD4+ T cells from PBMCs, sampled after stem cell transplantation. For the CDR3, the DNA is TGTGCCAGCAGTTTAAATAGGGTCCCGAGGGCCCAGTACTTC. It encodes CASSLNRVPRAQYF.